This T cell receptor beta chain was retrieved from a study of OX40 agonist ivuxolimab in advanced cancers. As for the study more broadly: Ivuxolimab, which targeted the costimulatory receptor OX40 (CD134), was an agonistic, fully human IgG2 monoclonal antibody. Intravenous ivuxolimab was administered to patients every 2 weeks at six dose levels: 0.01, 0.1, 0.3, 1.5, 3 and 10 mg/kg. Of the roughly 54 dose-escalation patients, hepatocellular carcinoma was present in about 20, melanoma in roughly 15, renal cell carcinoma in 9 and head and neck cancer in 9. A male proportion of 82.7% and a mean age of roughly 58 years, ranging from roughly 23 to 85, were recorded for the dose-escalation cohort. Patients were allowed to have had prior anti-PD-1, anti-PD-L1 or anti-CTLA-4 therapy, and approximately 40% of the dose-escalation patients had previously received checkpoint inhibitors. Partial responses occurred in three dose-escalation patients, of whom one had hepatocellular carcinoma and two had cutaneous melanoma. Peripheral TCRbeta sequencing was intended to test whether TCR sequence diversity was altered and clonal T-cell expansion was caused by ivuxolimab. The paper describes the monotherapy dose-escalation part (N of about 50 patients) of the phase I trial of ivuxolimab. What the authors observed across the whole study: Low levels of normalized T-cell clonal expansion were also seen in some patients who did not respond. Antigen specificity was not determined for the clonally expanded peripheral T cells. Clonal expansion of both CD4+ and CD8+ blood T cells was observed from baseline to week 6 at doses 0.1 to 3.0 mg/kg. In the 0.1-3.0 mg/kg groups, partial responders had among the lowest normalized peripheral clonal expansion, particularly in CD8+ T cells. After ivuxolimab, CD8+ T cells had more expanded clones than CD4+ T cells on average.

As for this clone: This clone's antigen is unknown. No base quality information exists; no much larger clone differs at one position.

The trial excluded patients who had a history of autoimmune disease or who were on systemic immunosuppression. In every dose cohort, peripheral blood was drawn for TCR sequencing at baseline, cycle 4 day 1, and cycle 7 day 1. The samples were taken from a phase I, first-in-human, multicenter, open-label dose-escalation trial of ivuxolimab. Adults with locally advanced or metastatic melanoma, renal cell carcinoma, hepatocellular carcinoma or head and neck squamous cell carcinoma were enrolled in the trial. CD4+ and CD8+ T cells were sorted separately from peripheral blood before TCR sequencing. Genomic DNA was extracted from sorted cells for sequencing of the TCRbeta CDR3 region. The immunoSEQ Assay was used to sequence the TCRbeta CDR3 regions. Imported from immuneACCESS, the table was reduced by TCRdb to in-frame sequences with V and J called. These copies leave out some clones; in studies compared against another copy, an unresolved V gene accounts for under half, and the cause of the remainder is not known. Recorded for this sample are some 77,000 clones; 80% to 95% of them occurred a single time. About 0.32% of the sample belongs to the ten largest clones.

The sequencing used CD4+ or CD8+ T cells sorted from blood, collected in a trial of the OX40 agonist ivuxolimab. The receptor comes from an adult with an advanced solid tumor such as melanoma, head and neck, liver or kidney cancer.

The DNA sequence is as follows: TGTGCCAGCTCACTAGCAAGCGGGGTCGACGAGCAGTACTTC. Its amino acids are CASSLASGVDEQYF. The rearranged chain carries TRBV18 and TRBJ2-7, and TRBD2 matches 7 of the central bases. From cysteine to phenylalanine, the CDR3 is 14 amino acids long. Only CDR3 DNA is held: 42 bases, read in frame from base 1. In the germline V gene, CDR1 corresponds to KGHSH and CDR2 to LQKENI. V trim: 4 bases; J trim: 5 bases; unmatched bases: 8. Here the CDR3 is joined to the reference TRBV18 and TRBJ2-7 genes, and the full variable domain is: NAGVMQNPRHLVRRRGQEARLRCSPMKGHSHVYWYRQLPEEGLKFMVYLQKENIIDESGMPKERFSAEFPKEGPSILRIQQVVRGDSAAYFCASSLASGVDEQYFGPGTRLTVT.